The sequence of this T cell receptor beta chain was determined in a study of cytomegalovirus exposure and HLA in healthy donors. Trimming removed 3 bases at V and 2 bases at J, with 5 bases between. The germline V gene has CDR1 SGHRS and CDR2 YFSETQ. This CDR3 is built from 12 residues. The protocol was immunoSEQ multiplex PCR, while the TCRdb copy is restricted to in-frame clones and leaves out a portion. Found here are 250,000 to 300,000 clones, 90% of them singletons; the top ten hold more than 0.35%. About this clone: Antigen unknown.

Study-level findings and limits: The classifier, whose performance was assessed in both the original and validation cohorts, reportedly diagnosed cytomegalovirus status with high specificity and sensitivity. Most sequenced TCRs were rare (though some public TCRs occurred in many donors). The study recorded more than 150 TCR beta chains that were cytomegalovirus-associated.

This chain connects TRBV5-1 to TRBJ2-5; the D is unclear. The TCR sequence derives from a young woman in good health and CMV-seronegative. Sequencing was done on a sample of PBMCs. The CDR3 DNA reads as TGCGCCAGCAGCTCGGTACAAGAGACCCAGTACTTC. Its protein is CASSSVQETQYF.